This T cell receptor (beta chain) was sequenced in a study of blood T cell repertoires in COVID-19. Germline loops: CDR1 KGHDR, CDR2 SFDVKD. The CDR3 is 16 amino acids. V lost 5 bases, J lost 2 bases, and 15 bases lay in between. Here immunoSEQ multiplex PCR was the method, and the copy in TCRdb shows in-frame clones only, minus some. Of 150,000 to 200,000 clones listed, about 86% are singletons. This clone appeared once. Sequencing was done on a sample of peripheral blood. V usage is TRBV24-1 and J usage is TRBJ2-1; TRBD2 is a possible D gene (5 bases). This TCR was sampled from a woman aged 60-75 years with COVID-19, enrolled during active disease. In DNA, the CDR3 is TGTGCCACCAGTGGAGGCGGGCGTAGACCCTACAATGAGCAGTTCTTC. As protein: CATSGGGRRPYNEQFF.